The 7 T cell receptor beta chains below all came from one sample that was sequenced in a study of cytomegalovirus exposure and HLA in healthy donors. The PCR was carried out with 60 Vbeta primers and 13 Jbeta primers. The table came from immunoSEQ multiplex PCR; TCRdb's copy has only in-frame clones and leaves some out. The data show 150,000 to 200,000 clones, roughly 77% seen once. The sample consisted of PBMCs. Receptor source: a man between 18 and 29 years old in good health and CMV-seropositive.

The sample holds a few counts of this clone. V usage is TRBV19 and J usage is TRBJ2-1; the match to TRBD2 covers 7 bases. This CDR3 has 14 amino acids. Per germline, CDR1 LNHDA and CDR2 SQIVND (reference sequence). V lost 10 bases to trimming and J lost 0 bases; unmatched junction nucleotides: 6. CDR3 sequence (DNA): TGTGCCACCCGAGCGGGACGCTCCTACAATGAGCAGTTCTTC. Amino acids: CATRAGRSYNEQFF.

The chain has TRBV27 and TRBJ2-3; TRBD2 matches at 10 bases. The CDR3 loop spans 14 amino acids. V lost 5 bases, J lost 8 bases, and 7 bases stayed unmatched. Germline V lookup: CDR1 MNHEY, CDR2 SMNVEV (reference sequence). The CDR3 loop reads CASSASGSQGTQYF. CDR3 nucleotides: TGTGCCAGCAGTGCTAGCGGGAGTCAAGGTACGCAGTATTTT.

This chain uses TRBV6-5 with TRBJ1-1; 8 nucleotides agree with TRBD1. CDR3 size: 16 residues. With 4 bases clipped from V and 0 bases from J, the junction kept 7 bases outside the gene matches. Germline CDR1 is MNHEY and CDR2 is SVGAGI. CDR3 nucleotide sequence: TGTGCCAGCAGTTGGGGGGGACAGGATATGAACACTGAAGCTTTCTTT. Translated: CASSWGGQDMNTEAFF.

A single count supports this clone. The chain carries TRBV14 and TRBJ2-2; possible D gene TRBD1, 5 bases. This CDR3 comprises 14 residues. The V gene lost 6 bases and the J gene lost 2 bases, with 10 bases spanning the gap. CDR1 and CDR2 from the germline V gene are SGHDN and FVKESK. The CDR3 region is CASRKDTNTGELFF. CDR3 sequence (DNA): TGTGCCAGCAGAAAGGACACAAACACCGGGGAGCTGTTTTTT.

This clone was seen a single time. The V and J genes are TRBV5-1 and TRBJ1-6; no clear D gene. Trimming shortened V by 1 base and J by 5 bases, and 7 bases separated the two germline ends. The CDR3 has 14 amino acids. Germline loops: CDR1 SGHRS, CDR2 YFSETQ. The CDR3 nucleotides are TGCGCCAGCAGCTTGAGTCAGAATAATTCACCCCTCCACTTT. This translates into CASSLSQNNSPLHF.

The chain's CDR3 is CSALYYEKLFF. Here the CDR3 DNA reads TGCAGTGCTCTTTACTATGAAAAACTGTTTTTT. The chain uses TRBV20-1 and TRBJ1-4; D is undetermined. CDR3 length: 11 residues. V was cut by 5 bases and J by 6 bases, with 7 bases left in between. The germline V gene has CDR1 DFQATT and CDR2 SNEGSKA (reference sequence).

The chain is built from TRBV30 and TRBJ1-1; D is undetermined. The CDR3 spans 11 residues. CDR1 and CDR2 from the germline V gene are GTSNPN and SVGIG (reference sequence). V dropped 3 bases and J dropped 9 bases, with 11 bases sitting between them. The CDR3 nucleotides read TGTGCCTGGAGCCCCTCTACTCAAGCTTTCTTT. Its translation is CAWSPSTQAFF.